This is a list of T cell receptor beta chains from one sample in a study of blood T cell repertoires in COVID-19. The protocol was immunoSEQ multiplex PCR, while the TCRdb copy is restricted to in-frame clones and leaves out a portion. The table includes around 260,000 clones, roughly 90% detected once. The material sequenced was peripheral blood. The receptors stem from a woman aged 25 to 45 with COVID-19, enrolled during active disease. The CDR3 runs from the conserved cysteine through the conserved F or W. The order of the fields is V gene, clone size, D gene, J gene, CDR3 DNA, CDR3 protein. The D gene is left open where the match is weak. A clone size is listed for some rows: how often the clone was seen (once, few, many), or a class if it is expanded.

TRBV28	-	TRBD1	TRBJ2-1	TGTGCCAGCAGTTCAACAGGGGGGTCGGACACGAATGAGCAGTTCTTC	CASSSTGGSDTNEQFF
TRBV19	-	-	TRBJ1-4	TGTGCCAGTAGTCAGGGACACGTAAATGAAAAACTGTTTTTT	CASSQGHVNEKLFF
TRBV10-2	few	TRBD2	TRBJ2-3	TGCGCCAGCAGTGGAGTAGCGGGAGTACCAACCCAAGATACGCAGTATTTT	CASSGVAGVPTQDTQYF
TRBV28	-	-	TRBJ2-7	TGTGCCACCCTCATCGGGAGCCTCGCCGGCGAGCAGTACTTC	CATLIGSLAGEQYF
TRBV11-1	few	TRBD2	TRBJ2-3	TGTGCCAGCAGCTTACTACTAGCGGGATCCACAGATACGCAGTATTTT	CASSLLLAGSTDTQYF
TRBV5-1	-	-	TRBJ1-6	TGCGCCAGCAGCTTGCACAGGGAGAAGTCACCCCTCCACTTT	CASSLHREKSPLHF
TRBV3-1/TRBV3-2	-	TRBD2	TRBJ2-3	TGTGCCAGCAGCCAAGCAAAGCGGGAGAAGTATTTT	CASSQAKREKYF
TRBV7-9	-	-	TRBJ1-2	TGTGCCAGCAGCTTAGCGCCAGGGCCCGGGGGCTACACCTTC	CASSLAPGPGGYTF
TRBV7-9	once	-	TRBJ1-1	TGTGCCAGCAGCTTCTCAGAGAGGATTGAAGCTTTCTTT	CASSFSERIEAFF
TRBV5-1	-	TRBD2	TRBJ2-1	TGCGCCAGCAGCTTGAGTCAGAAAGCGGGAGGGATGAGCTCCTACAATGAGCAGTTCTTC	CASSLSQKAGGMSSYNEQFF
TRBV25-1	-	TRBD1	TRBJ2-7	TGTGCCAGCAGCCTCTGCCTGGACAGGGTATCCTACGAGCAGTACTTC	CASSLCLDRVSYEQYF
TRBV28	-	-	TRBJ1-2	TGTGCCAGCAGTCCCCCCCTATTGAGGGGCTACACCTTC	CASSPPLLRGYTF
TRBV14	-	-	TRBJ1-2	TGTGCCAGCAGCTCGGGGAAGAGGGCTGGCTACACCTTC	CASSSGKRAGYTF
TRBV7-2	once	TRBD1	TRBJ2-1	TGTGCCAGCAGCTTGAGACAGGGGAACAATGAGCAGTTCTTC	CASSLRQGNNEQFF
TRBV19	-	-	TRBJ1-2	TGTGCCAGTACTGGGGACGGGGGTATAGGCTATGGCTACACCTTC	CASTGDGGIGYGYTF
TRBV6-6	-	TRBD2	TRBJ2-3	TGTGCCAGCAGTCCCTATTCTCCAGCGGGAGCATATGATACGCAGTATTTT	CASSPYSPAGAYDTQYF
TRBV19	few	-	TRBJ1-5	TGTGCCAGTAGCCCACGGTACAATCAGCCCCAGCATTTT	CASSPRYNQPQHF
TRBV12-3/TRBV12-4	-	-	TRBJ1-1	TGTGCCAGCGTAAACAGGGCCTATGAAGCTTTCTTT	CASVNRAYEAFF
TRBV7-8	few	-	TRBJ2-7	TGTGCCAGTTCCCGTCGGGACGAGCAGTACTTC	CASSRRDEQYF
TRBV4-2	-	-	TRBJ2-5	TGTGCCAGCAGCCAGGGGGCCGGGGAGACCCAGTACTTC	CASSQGAGETQYF
TRBV15	-	-	TRBJ2-2	TGTGCCACCAGCAGGTCTATCGCCGGGGAGCTGTTTTTT	CATSRSIAGELFF
TRBV5-5	-	TRBD2	TRBJ2-1	TGTGCCAGCAGCCGAACCGGGACTAGCGGTGTCAATGAGCAGTTCTTC	CASSRTGTSGVNEQFF
TRBV28	-	TRBD1	TRBJ1-1	TGTGCCAGCAGTATCAGGACAGGGCCTGGCAAAGCTTTCTTT	CASSIRTGPGKAFF
TRBV7-9	-	-	TRBJ2-1	TGTGCCAGCAGCTCTACCGGGGGAGCCTACAATGAGCAGTTCTTC	CASSSTGGAYNEQFF
TRBV18	-	-	TRBJ2-1	TGTGCCAGCTCACCACCGGTGGCGGGGCAAGAGCAGTTCTTC	CASSPPVAGQEQFF
TRBV27	-	TRBD2	TRBJ2-7	TGTGCCAGCAGTTTATGGGCGGGGGGGTACGAGCAGTACTTC	CASSLWAGGYEQYF
TRBV28	-	-	TRBJ1-1	TGTGCCAGCAGTTTATCAGCGGAGACGAACACTGAAGCTTTCTTT	CASSLSAETNTEAFF
TRBV5-1	-	TRBD1	TRBJ1-2	TGCGCCAGCAGCTTGGGGCATAGTCAAACAGGGGATGGCTACACCTTC	CASSLGHSQTGDGYTF
TRBV27	-	-	TRBJ1-6	TGTGCCAGTTTGGGCAGGGCAAGAGGTTCACCCCTCCACTTT	CASLGRARGSPLHF
TRBV9	-	-	TRBJ1-2	TGTGCCAGCAGCGTAGGGACAGATAACTATGGCTACACCTTC	CASSVGTDNYGYTF
TRBV19	-	-	TRBJ1-5	TGTGCCAGTAGTATTGAGGACAGTAATCAGCCCCAGCATTTT	CASSIEDSNQPQHF
TRBV18	-	TRBD1	TRBJ1-2	TGTGCCAGCTTGCCGACAGGGGGCTATGGCTACACCTTC	CASLPTGGYGYTF
TRBV27	-	TRBD1	TRBJ2-7	TGTGCCAGCAGTTTATTGGGACAGGGTTACGAGCAGTACTTC	CASSLLGQGYEQYF
TRBV5-4	few	-	TRBJ2-2	TGTGCCAGCAGCTCGCTGACAAGCAACGGGGAGCTGTTTTTT	CASSSLTSNGELFF
TRBV6-5	-	-	TRBJ1-4	TGTGCGTCCCCGCCAGGTTCAACTAATGAAAAACTGTTTTTT	CASPPGSTNEKLFF
TRBV7-2	-	-	TRBJ1-5	TGTGCCAGCAGCTTCTCAGAAAATCAGCCCCAGCATTTT	CASSFSENQPQHF
TRBV11-1	once	TRBD2	TRBJ2-1	TGTGCCAGCAGCTTACTAGCGGGGCCCAATGAGCAGTTCTTC	CASSLLAGPNEQFF
TRBV5-4	-	TRBD1	TRBJ1-2	TGTGCCAGCAGCTTAGGGGGACAGAGGGCGTCGGGCTACACCTTC	CASSLGGQRASGYTF
TRBV24-1	-	TRBD2	TRBJ2-1	TGTGCCACCAGTGATTTCTCGGGGGGAACCTACAATGAGCAGTTCTTC	CATSDFSGGTYNEQFF